These 19 T cell receptor beta chains share one sample of origin, sequenced in a study of T cells after yellow fever vaccination. TCRdb processed the 5' RACE reads anew with MiXCR; each CDR3 protein has one entry. The sample contains hundreds of thousands of distinct CDR3 sequences, roughly 14% of which appear only once. Source: PBMCs, taken on the day of the yellow fever booster vaccination. Source of these receptors: a man aged 30 to 39 who received the YFV17D yellow fever vaccine.

This clonotype was observed many times. The rearrangement links TRBV7-2 to TRBJ2-5, with 8 nucleotides matching TRBD2. The V gene end was trimmed by 4 bases and the J gene end by 5 bases; junction bases not matched to a gene: 9. There are 15 residues in the CDR3. The germline CDR1 and CDR2 sequences are SGHTA and FQGNSA. The CDR3 DNA reads TGTGCCAGCAGCTCGGAGAGCGGGAGATGGGAGACCCAGTACTTC. It codes for CASSSESGRWETQYF.

This rearrangement joins TRBV20-1 to TRBJ2-1; D call uncertain. In germline, CDR1 is DFQATT, CDR2 SNEGSKA (reference sequence). This CDR3 comprises 12 residues. V was pared by 0 bases and J by 8 bases, with 8 bases between. The CDR3 region has the DNA TGCAGTGCTAGAGAATCCGGGTATGAGCAGTTCTTC. Its protein is CSARESGYEQFF.

This clonotype has just a few counts. The chain has TRBV7-2 and TRBJ1-6; 9 bases map to TRBD1. CDR3 length: 15 residues. With 6 bases clipped from V and 9 bases from J, the junction kept 9 bases outside the gene matches. The V gene's germline CDR1 is SGHTA and CDR2 FQGNSA. CDR3 residues: CASRYPGTGLSPLHF. The CDR3 coding sequence is TGTGCCAGCAGATATCCCGGGACAGGGCTTTCACCCCTCCACTTT. Looking up the rest from reference TRBV7-2 and TRBJ1-6 gives the full variable domain: GAGVSQSPSNKVTEKGKDVELRCDPISGHTALYWYRQSLGQGLEFLIYFQGNSAPDKSGLPSDRFSAERTGGSVSTLTIQRTQQEDSAVYLCASRYPGTGLSPLHFGNGTRLTVT.

This clonotype was counted only a few times. The rearrangement links TRBV21-1 to TRBJ2-2; no check of the table's D call, TRBD1, against the DNA was made. TRBV21-1 is a pseudogene. The CDR3 contains 16 residues. In nucleotides, the CDR3 is TGTGCCAGCAGCAATCCAGGGTTAGTCGCCACCGGGGAGCTGTTTTTT. This encodes CASSNPGLVATGELFF.

This clonotype turned up a few times. The rearrangement links TRBV19 to TRBJ2-1; no definite D call. The CDR3 length is 14 residues. V was clipped by 6 bases and J by 3 bases, with 12 bases between them. Germline V gene sequence: CDR1 LNHDA, CDR2 SQIVND (reference sequence). In DNA, the CDR3 is TGTGCCAGTAGCCCCTACTCAGACTACAATGAGCAGTTCTTC. Translated, it gives CASSPYSDYNEQFF.

The chain carries TRBV6-2 or TRBV6-3 and TRBJ2-7; tentatively, D is TRBD2 (6 bases). This CDR3 spans 15 amino acids. Germline CDR1 MNHEY, CDR2 SVGEGT. Trimming stripped 4 bases from V and 5 bases from J, with 18 bases between. The CDR3 coding sequence is TGTGCCAGCAGTTTACCCCCGGGAGCCTCTAACGAGCAGTACTTC. Translated: CASSLPPGASNEQYF.

The table lists this clonotype with a few counts. The chain has TRBV27 and TRBJ2-3; D may be TRBD2 (5 bases). Trimming removed 3 bases from V and 2 bases from J, with 12 bases in between. The CDR3 contains 15 residues. Germline V gene sequence: CDR1 MNHEY, CDR2 SMNVEV (reference sequence). The CDR3 DNA is TGTGCCAGCAGTTTCCTAGCAGATCTCACAGATACGCAGTATTTT. Its translation: CASSFLADLTDTQYF.

This clonotype was seen a few times. The chain couples TRBV12-3 or TRBV12-4 to TRBJ2-7; 8 nucleotides agree with TRBD1. The V gene end was trimmed by 6 bases and the J gene end by 2 bases; junction bases not matched to a gene: 9. CDR3 length: 15 residues. CDR3 DNA: TGTGCCAGCAGGCCTGGACAGGGATTGACCTACGAGCAGTACTTC. Translating it yields CASRPGQGLTYEQYF.

This clonotype was seen only a few times. The gene calls are TRBV6-6 and TRBJ2-7; D is perhaps TRBD1 (6 bases). Germline loops: CDR1 MNHNY, CDR2 SVGAGI (reference sequence). Trimming pared 8 bases from V and 3 bases from J, leaving 14 bases between. CDR3 size: 13 residues. CDR3 protein: CASLKDRYYEQYF. DNA for the CDR3: TGTGCCAGCCTCAAGGACAGATACTACGAGCAGTACTTC.

In this sample, this clonotype turned up a few times. The rearrangement links TRBV20-1 to TRBJ2-7, with 10 bases identical to TRBD2. CDR1 and CDR2 from the germline V gene are DFQATT and SNEGSKA (reference sequence). There are 14 residues in the CDR3. With 5 bases clipped from V and 1 base from J, the junction kept 5 bases outside the gene matches. CDR3 region: CSAASGSKSYEQYF. DNA of the CDR3: TGCAGTGCTGCTAGCGGGAGTAAGTCCTACGAGCAGTACTTC.

The sample holds a few counts of this clonotype. The chain uses TRBV5-6 and TRBJ2-3; possible D gene TRBD2, 5 bases. Germline V gives CDR1 SGHDT, CDR2 YYEEEE. CDR3 length: 15 residues. Trimming took off 0 bases at V and 3 bases at J, with 11 bases between the two ends. CDR3 in DNA: TGTGCCAGCAGCTTGGACGTGGGAGAAACAGATACGCAGTATTTT. Protein: CASSLDVGETDTQYF. The variable domain in full, completed from reference TRBV5-6 and TRBJ2-3, reads DAGVTQSPTHLIKTRGQQVTLRCSPKSGHDTVSWYQQALGQGPQFIFQYYEEEERQRGNFPDRFSGHQFPNYSSELNVNALLLGDSALYLCASSLDVGETDTQYFGPGTRLTVL.

The chain carries TRBV6-1 and TRBJ1-1; D gene unclear. The germline gives CDR1 MNHNS, CDR2 SASEGT. The V and J ends lost 5 bases and 6 bases respectively, with 13 bases between them. The length of the CDR3 is 13 residues. CDR3 residues: CASSKRVVSEAFF. In nucleotides, the CDR3 is TGTGCCAGCAGTAAGAGAGTGGTCTCTGAAGCTTTCTTT.

This clonotype was counted a few times. The rearrangement links TRBV18 to TRBJ2-4; 11 bases are shared with TRBD1. V gave up 3 bases and J gave up 11 bases; unmatched junction bases: 3. The CDR3 runs 13 residues. Germline V CDR1 and CDR2: KGHSH, LQKENI. CDR3 DNA: TGTGCCAGCTCACCCGGACAGGGGGCTGTTCAGTACTTC. This sequence encodes CASSPGQGAVQYF.

This clonotype has only a few counts. The rearrangement links TRBV18 to TRBJ2-3; D remains unclear. The V and J ends lost 3 bases and 5 bases respectively, with 9 bases between them. CDR1 and CDR2 from the germline V gene are KGHSH and LQKENI. The CDR3 loop spans 13 amino acids. The CDR3 DNA sequence: TGTGCCAGCTCACCTAGACAAAGAGATACGCAGTATTTT. Translating gives CASSPRQRDTQYF. The entire variable domain, with the rest obtained from reference TRBV18 and TRBJ2-3, is as follows: NAGVMQNPRHLVRRRGQEARLRCSPMKGHSHVYWYRQLPEEGLKFMVYLQKENIIDESGMPKERFSAEFPKEGPSILRIQQVVRGDSAAYFCASSPRQRDTQYFGPGTRLTVL.

This clonotype occurred a few times. V gene TRBV28 combines with J gene TRBJ1-5; D possibly corresponds to TRBD1 (6 bases). There are 17 residues in the CDR3. CDR1 is MDHEN, CDR2 SYDVKM, per germline. Trimming shortened V by 7 bases and J by 0 bases, and 19 bases separated the two germline ends. For the CDR3, the DNA is TGTGCCAGCACCCACGAGGGGGGACCTTATAGCAATCAGCCCCAGCATTTT. This encodes CASTHEGGPYSNQPQHF.

V gene TRBV20-1 combines with J gene TRBJ2-3, with no clear D. CDR1 is DFQATT, CDR2 SNEGSKA, per germline (reference sequence). V lost 5 bases and J lost 2, with 14 bases in between. The CDR3 runs to 14 residues. As DNA, the CDR3 is TGCAGTGCTGCCTATGTAAGGTCCACAGATACGCAGTATTTT. As protein: CSAAYVRSTDTQYF.

The CDR3, as DNA: TGTGCCAGCAGCTTATTCACAGGGTACGATACGCAGTATTTT. As protein: CASSLFTGYDTQYF. V and J are TRBV7-9 and TRBJ2-3, with D maybe TRBD1 (6 bases). V was trimmed by 2 bases and J by 6 bases, leaving 12 bases between them. The germline gives CDR1 SEHNR, CDR2 FQNEAQ (reference sequence). The CDR3 sequence is 14 residues long.

This clonotype was observed a few times. The rearrangement links TRBV7-3 to TRBJ1-5; D ambiguous. In germline, CDR1 is SGHTA, CDR2 FQGTGA. V gave up 1 base and J gave up 6 bases, with 16 bases separating them. The CDR3 runs to 16 residues. The CDR3 here is CASSLNVRLVSQPQHF. In DNA, the CDR3 is TGTGCCAGCAGCTTAAATGTCAGGCTAGTCAGTCAGCCCCAGCATTTT. The whole variable domain, remainder taken from reference TRBV7-3 and TRBJ1-5, is GAGVSQTPSNKVTEKGKYVELRCDPISGHTALYWYRQSLGQGPEFLIYFQGTGAADDSGLPNDRFFAVRPEGSVSTLKIQRTERGDSAVYLCASSLNVRLVSQPQHFGDGTRLSIL.

This clonotype was observed a handful of times. The rearrangement links TRBV5-1 to TRBJ2-7; a weak D match, TRBD1 (5 bases). Between the trimmed V and J ends, which lost 1 base and 1 base, there was a span of 9 bases. This CDR3 spans 14 amino acids. CDR1 and CDR2 from the germline V gene are SGHRS and YFSETQ. The CDR3 spells CASSLQQASYEQYF. CDR3 DNA: TGCGCCAGCAGCTTGCAACAGGCATCCTACGAGCAGTACTTC.